The rows below give T cell receptor beta chains drawn from one sample of a study of shared clonotypes between healthy human individuals. Assay: immunoSEQ multiplex PCR; the TCRdb copy retains only in-frame clones and omits some. This sample yields fewer than 600,000 clones, of which around three quarters are seen a single time; around 12% belongs to the top ten. What was sequenced was PBMCs. These receptors were obtained from a woman aged 40 to 55 in good health. Some clones in this sample may be carry-over from other donors' samples. CDR3s include the opening cysteine and the closing phenylalanine or tryptophan. Fields, in order: D gene, clone size, J gene, V gene, CDR3 DNA, CDR3 protein. D genes are given only for firm matches. Only part of the rows carry a size: once, few, many, or a class if the clone is expanded.

>TRBD1|-|TRBJ1-3|TRBV19
TGTGCCAGTAGTACGGGACAGTTCTCTGGAAACACCATATATTTT
CASSTGQFSGNTIYF
>TRBD1|-|TRBJ2-7|TRBV11-2
TGTGCCAGCAGCCCGGTCAACAGGGGGCGCAGGACCTCCTACGAGCAGTACTTC
CASSPVNRGRRTSYEQYF
>TRBD2|-|TRBJ2-1|TRBV19
TGTGCCAGTAGTAGGGGACTAGCGGAGGGAAATGAGCAGTTCTTC
CASSRGLAEGNEQFF
>TRBD2|-|TRBJ2-5|TRBV4-3
TGCGCCAGCAGCCTCGCCCGGGGGGACCCCCAAGAGACCCAGTACTTC
CASSLARGDPQETQYF
>TRBD2|-|TRBJ2-2|TRBV30
TGTGCCTGGAGTGTATCTGGGGGAGGGTTTCCCGGGGAGCTGTTTTTT
CAWSVSGGGFPGELFF
>-|many|TRBJ2-1|TRBV7-8
TGTGCCAGCAGCTCGGACAGGACTAGGGAGCAGTTCTTC
CASSSDRTREQFF
>TRBD2|-|TRBJ2-1|TRBV19
TGTGCCAGTAGTATTCGGACTAGCGGGATTGGGGGGCAGTTCTTC
CASSIRTSGIGGQFF
>TRBD2|once|TRBJ2-7|TRBV30
TGTGCCTGGAGTCTTGGAGGCGGGGGGGCCTACGAGCAGTACTTC
CAWSLGGGGAYEQYF
>TRBD1|few|TRBJ2-6|TRBV5-1
TGCGCCAGCAGCCATCGGACAGGGCAAGGGGCCAACGTCCTGACTTTC
CASSHRTGQGANVLTF
>-|-|TRBJ1-3|TRBV6-6
TGTGCCAGCAGTGAGAGGTTCTCAGGAAACACCATATATTTT
CASSERFSGNTIYF
>TRBD1|-|TRBJ2-7|TRBV6-1
TGTGCCAGCAGTGTAGAGGGGGCCCACGAGCAGTACTTC
CASSVEGAHEQYF
>TRBD1|-|TRBJ2-7|TRBV7-2
TGTGCCAGCAGATCTGACAGGGCGAGCTCCTACGAGCAGTACTTC
CASRSDRASSYEQYF
>TRBD2|-|TRBJ2-3|TRBV6-1
TGTGCCAGCGGATCTAGCGGGAGGACAGATACGCAGTATTTT
CASGSSGRTDTQYF
>TRBD2|-|TRBJ2-3|TRBV5-1
TGCGCCAGCAGCCAGGGACTAGGCCCAGATACGCAGTATTTT
CASSQGLGPDTQYF
>-|once|TRBJ2-1|TRBV5-1
TGCGCCAGCAGCTGGGGGTCGGCGAATGAGCAGTTCTTC
CASSWGSANEQFF
>-|-|TRBJ1-1|TRBV30
TGTGCCTGGAGTGTTGGCTTGAACACTGAAGCTTTCTTT
CAWSVGLNTEAFF
>-|-|TRBJ2-2|TRBV21-1
TGTGCCAGCAGAAAGGGACAGCCCACCGGGGAGCTGTTTTTT
CASRKGQPTGELFF
>TRBD1|-|TRBJ1-1|TRBV6-5
TGTGCCAGCAGGACACAGGGGGGAGGGAACACTGAAGCTTTCTTT
CASRTQGGGNTEAFF
>-|-|TRBJ2-7|TRBV29-1
TGCAGCGTTGGGGGGGTAGGGAGCTACGAGCAGTACTTC
CSVGGVGSYEQYF
>-|-|TRBJ2-5|TRBV5-4
TGTGCCAGCAGCTTGGGACTGCAAGAGACCCAGTACTTC
CASSLGLQETQYF
>TRBD1|once|TRBJ2-2|TRBV19
TGTGCCAGTAGTATCGATCTGGTCCTGAGACAGGGGGACACCGGGGAGCTGTTTTTT
CASSIDLVLRQGDTGELFF
>TRBD1|-|TRBJ2-2|TRBV30
TGTGCCTGGAGGGTTCTGACAGGGGAACTCGGGGAGCTGTTTTTT
CAWRVLTGELGELFF
>TRBD2|-|TRBJ2-7|TRBV9
TGTGCCAGCAGCGTAGGACTAGCGGGACCCTACGAGCAGTACTTC
CASSVGLAGPYEQYF
>-|-|TRBJ2-2|TRBV6-1
TGTGCCAGCACCTACCCAGCCGACACCGGGGAGCTGTTTTTT
CASTYPADTGELFF
>-|-|TRBJ1-1|TRBV7-2
TGTGCCAGCAGCCCCGGGACGGCGAACACTGAAGCTTTCTTT
CASSPGTANTEAFF
>-|-|TRBJ2-5|TRBV28
TGTGCCAGCAGTTTCGATATGTACCAAGAGACCCAGTACTTC
CASSFDMYQETQYF
>-|-|TRBJ2-5|TRBV5-1
TGCGCCAGCAGCTTGTGGGGTCGAGAGACCCAGTACTTC
CASSLWGRETQYF
>-|-|TRBJ1-4|TRBV19
TGTGCCGTAAAACGGCAGGGGAACGGAGCTAATGAAAAACTGTTTTTT
CAVKRQGNGANEKLFF
>-|-|TRBJ2-2|TRBV7-3
TGTGCCAGCAGCTTAGCGTTTGGATCCGGGGAGCTGTTTTTT
CASSLAFGSGELFF
>-|-|TRBJ1-6|TRBV28
TGTGCCAGCAGTTTACAGTCAGGACTAAATTCACCCCTCCACTTT
CASSLQSGLNSPLHF